This T cell receptor beta chain came from a study of shared clonotypes between healthy human individuals (TCRdb year 2020). About the investigation overall: A couple of women and a few men aged 18 to 49 years were included in the cohort. Different laboratories and diverse techniques were used to prepare libraries and sequence TCR repertoires, to increase sequencing depth and limit assay-specific biases. For each donor, three plates each were used for CD4 naive and CD4 memory, two plates were used for CD8 naive, and one plate was used for CD8 memory. To estimate repertoire size and how much clonotypes are shared between individuals, the study performed deep sequencing of blood TCR repertoires from roughly five healthy adults. Per donor, leukapheresis produced somewhere between about 0.94 and 9 billion PBMCs. Here is what the overall study found, with its caveats: When four donors were compared, the shared fraction of clonotypes was about 5.5% for naive CD4, over 3% for naive CD8, more than 2% for memory CD4, and about 0.36% for memory CD8. Compared with non-shared clonotypes, the clonotypes found in all four sorted-subset donors had higher generation probabilities. Pairwise subsampling indicated that sequencing depth was expected to affect the degree of clonotype sharing among donors. Only blood was sampled, and tissue TCR repertoires likely differ from those in blood. Incomplete sequencing was indicated by rarefaction of sorted-subset datasets, despite the large sequencing depth. Naive subsets generally had larger estimated clonotype richness than memory subsets. The genetic and exposure-history diversity represented was limited by the small number of donors.

The CDR3 runs 15 residues from the cysteine to the phenylalanine. Solely the CDR3 DNA is kept, with 45 bases framed from the first base. V ends up 3 bases short and J 7 bases short, with an unmatched junction base count of 5. From a lookup of the germline V gene, CDR1 and CDR2 are SGHAT and FQNNGV. A note on this clone: Its binding antigen is unknown. No base quality information exists; no much larger clone differs at one position.

The donors were healthy, HIV-negative adults who had no recently reported acute infections or vaccinations. Every donor was a Caucasian adult living in Nashville, Tennessee, USA. The CD8 memory samples were a combination of magnetically selected CD45RO+ cells and CCR7-negative CD45RA+ effector memory (TemRA) cells. Blood was collected by leukapheresis, and PBMCs were isolated by Ficoll-Histopaque density gradient centrifugation and then cryopreserved in liquid nitrogen vapor phase. Analytical flow cytometry was used to check the purity and quantity of every magnetically sorted T cell population. From each sorted fraction, genomic DNA was isolated and quantified by UV absorbance on a Nanodrop 2000c. Using the deep immunoSEQ assay, multiplex PCR amplified TCR CDR3 regions from genomic DNA. Genomic DNA extracted from each cell subset was distributed evenly over all wells of several immunoSEQ 96-well plates, and each plate served as one replicate. For sorted subsets, around 0.2 ug of genomic DNA, equivalent to around 29,000 T cell genomes, went into each replicate PCR. Purified libraries were measured with a Qubit 3.0 fluorometer, size-checked on a Bioanalyzer 2100, and measured again with the KAPA Library Quantification kit. Each immunoSEQ 96-well plate was sequenced on its own single-read 150-cycle Illumina NextSeq 550 flow cell. The original methods were these. Because the immunoSEQ output held only junctional sequences and lacked quality scores, the filtering could not match the filtering applied to full-length reads. To assign V/J genes and CDR3, sequences were annotated against IMGT germline references using PyIR, a Python wrapper for IgBLAST v1.9. Reads were removed for weak V/J assignments (E-value above 1e-6), missing CDR3, stop codons, out-of-frame junctions, or ambiguous translated residues. V3J clonotypes were defined as sequences sharing an identical inferred V gene, J gene, and CDR3 amino acid sequence. Percentage overlap between repertoires was calculated by dividing the number of shared unique clonotypes by the size of the smaller repertoire. RTK rarefaction, the Chao1 estimator, and Recon v2.1 estimates of unobserved clonotypes were used to assess repertoire richness. OLGA was used to compute generation probabilities for all TCRbeta clonotypes that the gDNA method yielded from a few donors. TCRdb carries this immuneACCESS record with in-frame sequences only. Its versions omit some clonotypes, under half of them owing to an unresolved V gene in the studies checked, with the rest unexplained. D and trimming were read from the DNA, whereas the V and J calls and clone size are those reported in that table. For this sample the table gives roughly 410,000 clones, of which 90% to 97% were detected only once. The ten most abundant clones make up less than 0.35% of the sample.

This receptor was obtained from a man aged 30 to 39 in good health. Sequenced input: memory CD8+ T cells sorted from blood. The cell subset or site tag for this specimen amounts to: CD45RO+ cells pooled with CCR7-negative TemRA cells. Recombination linked TRBV11-2 to TRBJ1-4; 10 nucleotides in the junction match TRBD1. The bases read TGTGCCAGCAGCTTTCTCAGGACAGGGGGTGAAAAACTGTTTTTT. It translates as CASSFLRTGGEKLFF.